A selection of T cell receptor beta chains follows, all from one sample in a study of blood T cell repertoires in COVID-19. Generated by immunoSEQ multiplex PCR, the TCRdb table keeps only in-frame clones and is missing some. Of about 100,000 clones in the sample, around four fifths were seen once. Sequencing used peripheral blood. All receptors come from a man aged 50 to 59 with active or convalescent COVID-19. CDR3s include the opening cysteine and the closing phenylalanine or tryptophan. Fields, in order: D gene, clone size, V gene, J gene, CDR3 DNA, CDR3 protein. A D gene is named only where the DNA matches it firmly. Only some rows state a clone size, as once, few, many or a class for expanded clones.

-	-	TRBV5-5	TRBJ1-1	TGTGCCAGCAGCTTGTTGGCGGCCCGCATGAACACTGAAGCTTTCTTT	CASSLLAARMNTEAFF
TRBD2	-	TRBV7-9	TRBJ2-3	TGTGCCAGCAGCCGAGGGGCGGGAGTATTGGATACGCAGTATTTT	CASSRGAGVLDTQYF
-	-	TRBV4-2	TRBJ2-1	TGTGCCAGCAGCCAATGGGAGCGGCAAACCAATGAGCAGTTCTTC	CASSQWERQTNEQFF
-	-	TRBV24-1	TRBJ1-5	TGTGCCACCAGTGGGGAGAACAATCAGCCCCAGCATTTT	CATSGENNQPQHF
TRBD1	few	TRBV9	TRBJ2-2	TGTGCCAGCAGCTGGGGACAGTCCCCCGCGAACACCGGGGAGCTGTTTTTT	CASSWGQSPANTGELFF
-	-	TRBV24-1	TRBJ2-3	TGTGCCACCAGTGTCATCGGCGGAAGCACAGATACGCAGTATTTT	CATSVIGGSTDTQYF
-	few	TRBV19	TRBJ2-5	TGTGCCAGTAGTATACAGGGGACGATCCAAGAGACCCAGTACTTC	CASSIQGTIQETQYF
-	once	TRBV19	TRBJ2-7	TGTGCCAGTAGTATTCTCGCGGGCGCTCCCTACGAGCAGTACTTC	CASSILAGAPYEQYF
-	-	TRBV3-1/TRBV3-2	TRBJ2-5	TGTGCCAGCAGCCAAGAATCGAGCCAAGAGACCCAGTACTTC	CASSQESSQETQYF
-	-	TRBV11-2	TRBJ1-3	TGTGCCAGCAGCGTCTCGACTGGGTTCGGAAACACCATATATTTT	CASSVSTGFGNTIYF
-	-	TRBV30	TRBJ2-2	TGTGCCTGGGCCAGGGGCACTCAGGCCGGGGAGCTGTTTTTT	CAWARGTQAGELFF
TRBD1	-	TRBV29-1	TRBJ2-5	TGCAGCGTTGAAGGGGGGATCAGACAGGGTAAAGGAGAGACCCAGTACTTC	CSVEGGIRQGKGETQYF
TRBD1	-	TRBV30	TRBJ1-4	TGTGCCTGGAGTGTACCCAACAGGGGCAATGAAAAACTGTTTTTT	CAWSVPNRGNEKLFF
-	-	TRBV19	TRBJ1-5	TGTGCCAGTAGCCCAGGGGTTAGCAATCAGCCCCAGCATTTT	CASSPGVSNQPQHF
-	-	TRBV10-2	TRBJ1-5	TGCGCCAGCAGTGAGTGGGCAGGGGGCAATCAGCCCCAGCATTTT	CASSEWAGGNQPQHF
-	-	TRBV5-1	TRBJ2-5	TGCGCCAGCAGCTTGACCGGGGTAAGCGTGGAGACCCAGTACTTC	CASSLTGVSVETQYF
-	-	TRBV5-1	TRBJ2-7	TGCGCCAGCAGCTCACCGGCTAGCTCCTACGAGCAGTACTTC	CASSSPASSYEQYF
TRBD1	few	TRBV24-1	TRBJ1-1	TGTGCCACCAGTACAGGGGGGCGGACTGAAGCTTTCTTT	CATSTGGRTEAFF
TRBD2	few	TRBV29-1	TRBJ2-1	TGCAGCGTGACCGGGACTAGCCTAGGCAATGAGCAGTTCTTC	CSVTGTSLGNEQFF
-	-	TRBV7-6	TRBJ1-6	TGTGCCAGCAGCTTAACAGGGTGGAATTCACCCCTCCACTTT	CASSLTGWNSPLHF
TRBD2	-	TRBV6-1	TRBJ2-1	TGTGCCAGCAGTGAACAGGCTAGCGGGGGGAATGAGCAGTTCTTC	CASSEQASGGNEQFF
-	once	TRBV5-1	TRBJ1-1	TGCGCCAGCAGCTGGGGGAGGCGGGGGGAGAACACTGAAGCTTTCTTT	CASSWGRRGENTEAFF
TRBD1	few	TRBV2	TRBJ1-1	TGTGCCAGCAGAAGGACAGGGTTCACTTCGAACACTGAAGCTTTCTTT	CASRRTGFTSNTEAFF
-	-	TRBV19	TRBJ1-1	TGTGCCAGTACCCCAACAGCGGGGGCCACTGAAGCTTTCTTT	CASTPTAGATEAFF
TRBD2	few	TRBV19	TRBJ2-5	TGTGCCACACGCGGGCGGGAGGGCGGTGAGACCCAGTACTTC	CATRGREGGETQYF
-	-	TRBV9	TRBJ2-7	TGTGCCAGCAGCGTAGTTCCTAGCTCCTACGAGCAGTACTTC	CASSVVPSSYEQYF
-	-	TRBV5-5	TRBJ2-3	TGTGCCAGCAGCTTGCCCCTTATGGGAGGCCCAGATACGCAGTATTTT	CASSLPLMGGPDTQYF
-	-	TRBV24-1	TRBJ1-1	TGTGCCACCAGAGGCAGGGGGAACACTGAAGCTTTCTTT	CATRGRGNTEAFF
-	once	TRBV29-1	TRBJ1-3	TGCAGCGCCAGATCGGGGGGAAACACCATATATTTT	CSARSGGNTIYF
TRBD1	-	TRBV24-1	TRBJ2-6	TGTGCCACCAGTCCGTCGGACAGGGGTCGGTCTGGGGCCAACGTCCTGACTTTC	CATSPSDRGRSGANVLTF
TRBD1	-	TRBV25-1	TRBJ1-6	TGTGCCAGCAGTGACGTTAGGGCAGGGGGTAATTCACCCCTCCACTTT	CASSDVRAGGNSPLHF
-	few	TRBV7-9	TRBJ2-7	TGTGCCAGCAGCTTAATGGACGGGAACCACGAGCAGTACTTC	CASSLMDGNHEQYF
-	-	TRBV7-9	TRBJ1-6	TGTGCCAGCAGCGGCGTGTCGGGGTCACCCCTCCACTTT	CASSGVSGSPLHF
-	-	TRBV30	TRBJ1-2	TGTGCCTGGGAAAAGACAGATCCAAGTTATGGCTACACCTTC	CAWEKTDPSYGYTF
-	-	TRBV21-1	TRBJ1-1	TGTGCCCCCCGGAGGGTGACTGAAGCTTTCTTT	CAPRRVTEAFF
TRBD2	-	TRBV11-2	TRBJ2-3	TGTGCCAGCAGCTCGTGGGGCGGGAGTGTAGATACGCAGTATTTT	CASSSWGGSVDTQYF
-	-	TRBV7-2	TRBJ2-4	TGTGCCAGCAGCCCCTCCCCAGGGGTGGGCAAAAACATTCAGTACTTC	CASSPSPGVGKNIQYF
-	-	TRBV15	TRBJ1-1	TGTGCCACCAGCAGATCAACTTCAGGGGCAGAAGCTTTCTTT	CATSRSTSGAEAFF
TRBD2	-	TRBV9	TRBJ2-1	TGTGCCAGCACCCCGAGCGGACTAGCGGGAGAAGGGAGGATTGAGCAGTTCTTC	CASTPSGLAGEGRIEQFF
TRBD1	once	TRBV6-5	TRBJ1-4	TGTGCCAGCAGTCGGGGACAGGTCATCGAAAAACTGTTTTTT	CASSRGQVIEKLFF
TRBD2	-	TRBV19	TRBJ2-3	TGTGCCAGTAGTCCGACGGGACTAGCGGGGTTCGGAGATACGCAGTATTTT	CASSPTGLAGFGDTQYF
TRBD2	-	TRBV4-2	TRBJ2-7	TGTGCCAGCAGCCCAGCCCCCCCAGCGGGAGGCCTAACGTACGAGCAGTACTTC	CASSPAPPAGGLTYEQYF
TRBD1	-	TRBV9	TRBJ1-1	TGTGCCAGCAGCGTAGTGACAGGGGCCACTGAAGCTTTCTTT	CASSVVTGATEAFF
-	-	TRBV30	TRBJ2-7	TGTGCCTGGAGCCCAATAGGGACTGGAGAGCAATACTTC	CAWSPIGTGEQYF
TRBD1	few	TRBV29-1	TRBJ2-3	TGCAGCACATACCTCCCAGGGGGCGATCTTTATACGCAGTATTTT	CSTYLPGGDLYTQYF
TRBD2	-	TRBV2	TRBJ2-3	TGTGCCAGCGGGGGGACTAGCGGATACACAGATACGCAGTATTTT	CASGGTSGYTDTQYF
-	-	TRBV3-1/TRBV3-2	TRBJ2-3	TGTGCCAGCAGCCCCCCAGGGTACACAGATACGCAGTATTTT	CASSPPGYTDTQYF
-	-	TRBV6-1	TRBJ1-1	TGTGCCAGCAGTGAAGTGGTTGGGCGGAACACTGAAGCTTTCTTT	CASSEVVGRNTEAFF
-	once	TRBV21-1	TRBJ1-5	TGTGCCAGCAGCGGCGGACACAATAGCAATCAGCCCCAGCATTTT	CASSGGHNSNQPQHF
-	once	TRBV25-1	TRBJ1-3	TGTGCCAGCAGTGGGGGCGACAGCTCTGGAAACACCATATATTTT	CASSGGDSSGNTIYF
TRBD1	-	TRBV27	TRBJ2-6	TGTGCCAGCAGTTCCTCTGGACAGGGAATTACTGGGGCCAACGTCCTGACTTTC	CASSSSGQGITGANVLTF
TRBD1	-	TRBV4-2	TRBJ2-5	TGTGCCAGCAGCCAAGATAGTGCAGGACAGGTTCTAGAGACCCAGTACTTC	CASSQDSAGQVLETQYF
TRBD1	-	TRBV7-7	TRBJ2-5	TGTGCTAGCCGGAGGACAGGGGACTACCAAGAGACCCAGTACTTC	CASRRTGDYQETQYF
TRBD1	-	TRBV5-6	TRBJ1-1	TGTGCCAGCAGCCTAGAACAGGGGAGAGTCACTGAAGCTTTCTTT	CASSLEQGRVTEAFF
-	-	TRBV5-1	TRBJ2-3	TGCGCCAGCAGCTTGGGCCTACGACAGCTCACAGATACGCAGTATTTT	CASSLGLRQLTDTQYF